This TCR beta chain derives from a study of T-cell reconstitution after alpha-beta-depleted transplantation in children. The TCRbeta library incorporated unique molecular identifiers. Each CDR3 protein gets one entry after TCRdb re-called the PCR reads with MiXCR. Of hundreds of thousands of distinct CDR3 sequences listed, around 11% are singletons. This clonotype was observed a handful of times. Germline V gives CDR1 LGHNA, CDR2 YSLEER. V lost 1 base to trimming and J lost 6 bases, with 10 bases between them. The CDR3 runs to 14 residues. The TCR comes from a human donor who donated a stem cell graft to a child with acute lymphoblastic leukemia. The starting material was PBMCs from the stem cell graft donor, obtained from the stem cell graft. V is TRBV4-3 and J is TRBJ1-5; D gene unclear. CDR3 nucleotides: TGCGCCAGCAGCCAAGCTTGGGGAAGTCAGCCCCAGCATTTT. Protein product: CASSQAWGSQPQHF.